Below, 12 T cell receptor beta chains from the same sample are listed, as sequenced in a study of blood T cell repertoires in COVID-19. Clones were read by immunoSEQ multiplex PCR, and TCRdb kept only the in-frame ones, dropping some. This table holds around 150,000 clones, roughly four fifths found once. The sample taken for sequencing was peripheral blood. These receptors were collected from a man aged 60-69 years with active or convalescent COVID-19.

The chain combines TRBV11-2 with TRBJ2-3; D remains unclear. V was pared by 6 bases and J by 3 bases, with 13 bases between. This CDR3 has 14 residues. Germline V gene lookup returns CDR1 SGHAT and CDR2 FQNNGV. As DNA, the CDR3 is TGTGCCAGCAGTATCCCAGCAGGTACAGATACGCAGTATTTT. Residues: CASSIPAGTDTQYF.

This clone was seen once. The rearrangement links TRBV5-4 to TRBJ2-7, with 9 nucleotides matching TRBD1. The CDR3 is 15 amino acids. Germline V gene data show CDR1 as SGHNT and CDR2 as YYREEE (reference sequence). The V segment lost 1 base and the J segment 0 bases; nucleotides outside the gene matches: 2. This CDR3 reads CASSLSQGASYEQYF. CDR3 coding DNA: TGTGCCAGCAGCTTGTCACAGGGGGCCTCCTACGAGCAGTACTTC.

The rearrangement links TRBV10-2 to TRBJ2-7; 11 nucleotides match TRBD2. From germline, CDR1 is WSHSY and CDR2 SAAADI. The CDR3 length is 15 residues. J lost 4 bases, V lost 6 bases, and 8 bases had no gene match. The CDR3 loop reads CASREVLAGVYEQYF. CDR3 bases: TGCGCCAGCAGGGAAGTACTAGCGGGGGTATACGAGCAGTACTTC.

V gene TRBV11-2 combines with J gene TRBJ1-3; D gene ambiguous. V was pared by 1 base and J by 0 bases, with 10 bases between. The CDR3 spans 16 residues. Per the germline V gene, CDR1 is SGHAT and CDR2 is FQNNGV. CDR3 DNA sequence: TGTGCCAGCAGCTTAGTCGACTTGAGCTCTGGAAACACCATATATTTT. This codes for CASSLVDLSSGNTIYF. The variable domain in full, completed from reference TRBV11-2 and TRBJ1-3, reads EAGVAQSPRYKIIEKRQSVAFWCNPISGHATLYWYQQILGQGPKLLIQFQNNGVVDDSQLPKDRFSAERLKGVDSTLKIQPAKLEDSAVYLCASSLVDLSSGNTIYFGEGSWLTVV.

The CDR3 DNA reads as TGTGCCAGCTCACCAGGGGCCAGCTCCTACGAGCAGTACTTC. Protein product: CASSPGASSYEQYF. This chain joins TRBV18 and TRBJ2-7; tentative D call: TRBD1 (5 bases). Germline-derived CDR1 and CDR2 are KGHSH and LQKENI. The CDR3 is 14 residues long. V gave up 2 bases and J gave up 0 bases, with 8 bases separating them. Filled out from reference TRBV18 and TRBJ2-7, the complete variable domain reads NAGVMQNPRHLVRRRGQEARLRCSPMKGHSHVYWYRQLPEEGLKFMVYLQKENIIDESGMPKERFSAEFPKEGPSILRIQQVVRGDSAAYFCASSPGASSYEQYFGPGTRLTVT.

In this sample, this clone turned up many times. The chain links TRBV6-1 to TRBJ2-5, with 11 nucleotides matching TRBD2. Per germline, CDR1 MNHNS and CDR2 SASEGT. The V and J ends lost 1 base and 5 bases, in that order; junction bases with no gene match: 12. The CDR3 runs 18 residues. The CDR3 is CASSEGLKTSGKGETQYF. The CDR3 bases are TGTGCCAGCAGTGAAGGGCTGAAGACTAGCGGGAAGGGGGAGACCCAGTACTTC.

The chain carries TRBV11-2 and TRBJ2-5; D remains ambiguous. Germline CDR1 reads SGHAT; CDR2 reads FQNNGV. The V gene lost 7 bases and the J gene lost 2 bases, with 11 bases spanning the gap. This CDR3 is built from 13 residues. CDR3 in amino acids: CASTWYGQETQYF. As DNA, the CDR3 is TGTGCCAGCACTTGGTACGGTCAAGAGACCCAGTACTTC.

The genes are TRBV13 and TRBJ2-1, with 7 bases fitting TRBD2. J lost 3 bases, V lost 4 bases, and 12 bases had no gene match. This CDR3 has 17 amino acids. Looked up from germline, CDR1 is PRHDT and CDR2 is FYEKMQ (reference sequence). In nucleotides, the CDR3 is TGTGCCAGCAGCTCCACGGGCCTAGGCGGGGGCTACAATGAGCAGTTCTTC. Translation: CASSSTGLGGGYNEQFF.

This clone was seen a handful of times. The gene calls are TRBV29-1 and TRBJ2-7; D may be TRBD1 (6 bases). The CDR3 is 15 residues long. CDR1 and CDR2 from the germline V gene are SQVTM and ANQGSEA. Trimming stripped 4 bases from V and 7 bases from J, with 23 bases between. CDR3 in amino acids: CSVVWQLGRTGEQYF. The CDR3 DNA is TGCAGCGTTGTCTGGCAACTGGGGCGAACAGGGGAGCAGTACTTC.

The gene calls are TRBV24-1 and TRBJ1-2; D might be TRBD1 (5 bases). The CDR3 covers 13 residues. Trimming took 5 bases from V and 2 from J, leaving 8 bases between them. From germline, CDR1 is KGHDR and CDR2 SFDVKD. CDR3: CATSVRENYGYTF. The DNA of the CDR3 is TGTGCCACCAGTGTCAGGGAAAACTATGGCTACACCTTC.

The chain couples TRBV4-2 to TRBJ2-1; no firm D call. The CDR3 loop spans 12 amino acids. CDR1 is LGHNA, CDR2 YNFKEQ, per germline. The germline V and J ends were trimmed by 0 bases and 8 bases, with 5 bases remaining between them. CDR3 sequence (DNA): TGTGCCAGCAGCCAAGACCACTATGAGCAGTTCTTC. Translating it yields CASSQDHYEQFF.

The rearrangement links TRBV7-9 to TRBJ2-1, with 9 positions matching TRBD1. Germline-derived CDR1 and CDR2 are SEHNR and FQNEAQ (reference sequence). The length of the CDR3 is 16 residues. The J segment lost 1 base and the V segment lost 5 bases, leaving 6 bases of the junction unmatched. The CDR3 DNA sequence: TGTGCCAGCAGCACCTACAGGGGGCTATCCTACAATGAGCAGTTCTTC. It is translated as CASSTYRGLSYNEQFF.